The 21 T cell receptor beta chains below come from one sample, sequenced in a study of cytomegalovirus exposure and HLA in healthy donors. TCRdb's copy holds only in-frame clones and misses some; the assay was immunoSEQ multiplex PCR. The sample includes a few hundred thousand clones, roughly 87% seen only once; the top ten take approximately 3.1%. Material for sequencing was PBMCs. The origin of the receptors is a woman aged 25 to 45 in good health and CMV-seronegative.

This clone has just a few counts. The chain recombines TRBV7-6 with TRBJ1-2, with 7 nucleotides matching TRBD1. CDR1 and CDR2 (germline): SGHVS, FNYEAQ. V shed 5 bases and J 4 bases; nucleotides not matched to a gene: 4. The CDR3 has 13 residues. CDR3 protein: CASSLGTAYGYTF. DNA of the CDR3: TGTGCCAGCAGCCTTGGGACAGCCTATGGCTACACCTTC.

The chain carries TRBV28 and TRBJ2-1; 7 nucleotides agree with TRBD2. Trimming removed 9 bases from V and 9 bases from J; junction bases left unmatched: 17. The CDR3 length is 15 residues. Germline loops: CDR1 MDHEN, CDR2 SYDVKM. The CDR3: CASTIGLLARGEQFF. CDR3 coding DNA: TGTGCCAGTACTATCGGGCTACTAGCGCGGGGTGAGCAGTTCTTC.

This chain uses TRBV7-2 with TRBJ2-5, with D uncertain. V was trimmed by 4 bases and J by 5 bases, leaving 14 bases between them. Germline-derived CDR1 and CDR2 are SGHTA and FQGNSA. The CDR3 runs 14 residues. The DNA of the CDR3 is TGTGCCAGCAGCTCGAGCTTTGGACGGGAGACCCAGTACTTC. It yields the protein CASSSSFGRETQYF.

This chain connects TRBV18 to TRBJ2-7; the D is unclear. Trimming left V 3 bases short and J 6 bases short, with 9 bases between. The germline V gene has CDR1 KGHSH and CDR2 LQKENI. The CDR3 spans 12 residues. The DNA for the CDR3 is TGTGCCAGCTCACCCGTAGCCGGCGAGCAGTACTTC. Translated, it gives CASSPVAGEQYF.

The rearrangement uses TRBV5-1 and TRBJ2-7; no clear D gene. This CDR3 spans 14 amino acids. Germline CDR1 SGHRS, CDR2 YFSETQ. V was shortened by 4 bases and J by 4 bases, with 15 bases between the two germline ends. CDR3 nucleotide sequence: TGCGCCAGCAGCCGAGGTGACGAATCTTACGAGCAGTACTTC. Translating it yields CASSRGDESYEQYF.

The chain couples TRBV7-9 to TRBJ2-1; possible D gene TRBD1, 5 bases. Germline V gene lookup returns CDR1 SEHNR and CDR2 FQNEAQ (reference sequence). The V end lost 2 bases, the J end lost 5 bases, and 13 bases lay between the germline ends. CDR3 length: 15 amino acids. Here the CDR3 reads CASSLHPAGNNEQFF. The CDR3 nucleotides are TGTGCCAGCAGCTTACATCCCGCAGGGAACAATGAGCAGTTCTTC.

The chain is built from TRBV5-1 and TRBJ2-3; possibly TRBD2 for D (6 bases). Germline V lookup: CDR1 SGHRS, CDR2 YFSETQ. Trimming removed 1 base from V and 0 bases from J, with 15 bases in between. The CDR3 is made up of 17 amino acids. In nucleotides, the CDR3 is TGCGCCAGCAGCTTGTCAGGGTTAGCGGCTAGCACAGATACGCAGTATTTT. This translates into CASSLSGLAASTDTQYF.

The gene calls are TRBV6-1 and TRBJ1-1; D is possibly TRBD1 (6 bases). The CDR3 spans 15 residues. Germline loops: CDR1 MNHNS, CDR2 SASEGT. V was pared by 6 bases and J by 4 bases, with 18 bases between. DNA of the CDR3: TGTGCCAGCAGAAATACTCAGGGGCTAGGCACTGAAGCTTTCTTT. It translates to CASRNTQGLGTEAFF.

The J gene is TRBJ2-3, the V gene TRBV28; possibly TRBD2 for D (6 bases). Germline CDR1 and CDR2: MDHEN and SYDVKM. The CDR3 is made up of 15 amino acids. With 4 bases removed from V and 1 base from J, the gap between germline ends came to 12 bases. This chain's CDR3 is CASSSAGPRTDTQYF. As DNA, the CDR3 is TGTGCCAGCAGTTCTGCGGGACCACGCACAGATACGCAGTATTTT.

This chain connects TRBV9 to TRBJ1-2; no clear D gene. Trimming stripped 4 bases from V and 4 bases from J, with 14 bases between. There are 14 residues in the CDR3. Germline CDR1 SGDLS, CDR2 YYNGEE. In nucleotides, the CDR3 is TGTGCCAGCAGCCCACGTGGAGCGGGCTATGGCTACACCTTC. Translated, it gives CASSPRGAGYGYTF. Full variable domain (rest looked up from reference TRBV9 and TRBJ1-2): DSGVTQTPKHLITATGQRVTLRCSPRSGDLSVYWYQQSLDQGLQFLIQYYNGEERAKGNILERFSAQQFPDLHSELNLSSLELGDSALYFCASSPRGAGYGYTFGSGTRLTVV.

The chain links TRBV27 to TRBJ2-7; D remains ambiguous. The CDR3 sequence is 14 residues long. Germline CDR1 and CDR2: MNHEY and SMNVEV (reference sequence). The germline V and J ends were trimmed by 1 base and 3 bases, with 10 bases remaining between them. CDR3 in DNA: TGTGCCAGCAGTTTATTACAGCGTCACTACGAGCAGTACTTC. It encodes CASSLLQRHYEQYF.

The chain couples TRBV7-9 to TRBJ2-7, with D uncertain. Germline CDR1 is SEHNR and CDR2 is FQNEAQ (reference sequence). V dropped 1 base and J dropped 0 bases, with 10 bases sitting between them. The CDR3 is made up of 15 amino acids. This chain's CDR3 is CASSLGTLSSYEQYF. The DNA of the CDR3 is TGTGCCAGCAGCTTAGGGACCCTGAGCTCCTACGAGCAGTACTTC.

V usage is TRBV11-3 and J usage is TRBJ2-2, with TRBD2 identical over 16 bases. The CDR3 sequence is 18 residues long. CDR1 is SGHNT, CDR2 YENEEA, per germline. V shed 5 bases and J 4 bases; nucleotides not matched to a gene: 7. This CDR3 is CASSAGTSGRASTGELFF. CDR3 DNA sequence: TGTGCCAGCAGCGCTGGGACTAGCGGGAGGGCCTCCACCGGGGAGCTGTTTTTT.

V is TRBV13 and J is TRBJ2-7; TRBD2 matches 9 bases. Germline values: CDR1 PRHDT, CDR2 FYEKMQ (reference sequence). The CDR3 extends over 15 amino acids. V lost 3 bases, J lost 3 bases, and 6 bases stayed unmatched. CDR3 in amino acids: CASSFGLAGFYEQYF. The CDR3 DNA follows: TGTGCCAGCAGCTTCGGGCTAGCGGGGTTCTACGAGCAGTACTTC.

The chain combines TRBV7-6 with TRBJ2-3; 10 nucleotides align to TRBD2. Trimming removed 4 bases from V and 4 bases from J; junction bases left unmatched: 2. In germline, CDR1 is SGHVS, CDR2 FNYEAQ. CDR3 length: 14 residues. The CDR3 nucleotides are TGTGCCAGCAGCTCTGGACTAGCGGCAGATACGCAGTATTTT. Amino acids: CASSSGLAADTQYF.

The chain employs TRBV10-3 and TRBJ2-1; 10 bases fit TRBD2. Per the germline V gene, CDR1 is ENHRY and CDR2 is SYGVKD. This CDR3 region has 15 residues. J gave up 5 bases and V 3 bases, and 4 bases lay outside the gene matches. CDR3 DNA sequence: TGTGCCATCAGTGAAGGGACTAGCGCTGACAATGAGCAGTTCTTC. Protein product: CAISEGTSADNEQFF.

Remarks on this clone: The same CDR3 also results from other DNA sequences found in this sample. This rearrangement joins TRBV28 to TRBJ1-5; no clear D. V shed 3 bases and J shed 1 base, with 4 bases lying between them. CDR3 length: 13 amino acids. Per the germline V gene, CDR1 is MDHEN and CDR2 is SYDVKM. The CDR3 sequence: CASSLGSNQPQHF. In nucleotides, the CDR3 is TGTGCCAGCAGTTTGGGCAGCAATCAGCCCCAGCATTTT.

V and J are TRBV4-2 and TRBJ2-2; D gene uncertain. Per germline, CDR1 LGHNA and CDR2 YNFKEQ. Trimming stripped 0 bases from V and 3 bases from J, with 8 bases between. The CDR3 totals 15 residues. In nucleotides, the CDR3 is TGTGCCAGCAGCCAAGATAGACTGTACACCGGGGAGCTGTTTTTT. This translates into CASSQDRLYTGELFF.

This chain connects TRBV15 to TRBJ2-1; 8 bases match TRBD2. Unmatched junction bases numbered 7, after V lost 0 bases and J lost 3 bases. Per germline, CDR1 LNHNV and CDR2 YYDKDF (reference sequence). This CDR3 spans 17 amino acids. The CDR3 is CATSRDLGTRFYNEQFF. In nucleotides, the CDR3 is TGTGCCACCAGCAGAGATCTAGGGACTAGGTTCTACAATGAGCAGTTCTTC.

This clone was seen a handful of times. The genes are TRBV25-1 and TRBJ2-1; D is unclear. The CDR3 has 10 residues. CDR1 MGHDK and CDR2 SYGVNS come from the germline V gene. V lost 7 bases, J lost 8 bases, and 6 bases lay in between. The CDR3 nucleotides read TGTGCCAGCATGCAACATGAGCAGTTCTTC. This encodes CASMQHEQFF.

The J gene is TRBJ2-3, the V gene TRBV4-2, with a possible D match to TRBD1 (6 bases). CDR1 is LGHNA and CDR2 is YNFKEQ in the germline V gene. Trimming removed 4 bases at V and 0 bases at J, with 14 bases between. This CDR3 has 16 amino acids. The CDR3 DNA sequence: TGTGCCAGCAGCCCCCGGGACAATCCTAGCACAGATACGCAGTATTTT. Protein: CASSPRDNPSTDTQYF.